The 20 T cell receptor beta chains below all came from one sample that was sequenced in a study of T cell responses to AZD1222 COVID-19 vaccine. The method was immunoSEQ multiplex PCR; TCRdb's version includes in-frame clones alone and lacks a portion of them. The sample shows about 60,000 clones, 65% to 90% of them seen only once. The sequences come from peripheral blood, collected on day 0 of AZD1222 vaccination. These receptors all come from an adult in good health.

The V gene is TRBV6-5, the J gene TRBJ1-4, with 8 bases that match TRBD1. Germline lookup yields CDR1 MNHEY and CDR2 SVGAGI. With 11 bases clipped from V and 6 bases from J, the junction kept 8 bases outside the gene matches. The CDR3 totals 13 residues. The CDR3 region has the DNA TGTGCCGCCGCCAGGGGGCGGTATGAAAAACTGTTTTTT. Translation gives CAAARGRYEKLFF.

This sequence joins TRBV3-1 (or the pseudogene TRBV3-2) and TRBJ1-1; possible D gene TRBD1, 5 bases. V lost 11 bases to trimming and J lost 7 bases, with 17 bases between them. Germline V gene lookup returns CDR1 LGHDT and CDR2 YNNKEL (reference sequence). The CDR3 is 12 residues long. The CDR3 sequence: CAASQGSVEAFF. The CDR3, as DNA: TGTGCCGCTTCCCAGGGAAGCGTTGAAGCTTTCTTT.

The chain has TRBV7-2 and TRBJ2-1; D remains ambiguous. From germline, CDR1 is SGHTA and CDR2 FQGNSA. This CDR3 has 15 residues. With 1 base removed from V and 6 bases from J, the gap between germline ends came to 13 bases. CDR3 residues: CASSLVVLVTNEQFF. CDR3 in DNA: TGTGCCAGCAGCTTAGTCGTCTTGGTGACCAATGAGCAGTTCTTC.

The chain joins TRBV6-5 to TRBJ1-1; TRBD1 might be the D (5 bases). The V end was cut by 6 bases, the J end by 1 base, with 9 bases between. The CDR3 covers 13 residues. The germline CDR1 and CDR2 sequences are MNHEY and SVGAGI. Written as DNA, the CDR3 is TGTGCCAGCAGCTCCGGACAGAACACTGAAGCTTTCTTT. It encodes CASSSGQNTEAFF.

The chain links TRBV28 to TRBJ1-6; D unclear. The CDR3 totals 14 residues. V was pared by 5 bases and J by 6 bases, with 11 bases between. Looked up from germline, CDR1 is MDHEN and CDR2 is SYDVKM. As DNA, the CDR3 is TGTGCCAGCAGTCTGCTGGCATCTAATTCACCCCTCCACTTT. Protein sequence: CASSLLASNSPLHF. Full variable domain (outside the CDR3, taken from reference TRBV28 and TRBJ1-6): DVKVTQSSRYLVKRTGEKVFLECVQDMDHENMFWYRQDPGLGLRLIYFSYDVKMKEKGDIPEGYSVSREKKERFSLILESASTNQTSMYLCASSLLASNSPLHFGNGTRLTVT.

The genes are TRBV6-5 and TRBJ1-2, with D perhaps matching TRBD1 (5 bases). CDR1 is MNHEY and CDR2 is SVGAGI in the germline V gene. Trimming stripped 6 bases from V and 2 bases from J, with 16 bases between. The CDR3 is 15 amino acids. CDR3 coding DNA: TGTGCCAGCAGCCACCCCGGGGCGCGGAACTATGGCTACACCTTC. Translated, it gives CASSHPGARNYGYTF.

The chain employs TRBV11-2 and TRBJ2-7; tentatively, D is TRBD1 (6 bases). The length of the CDR3 is 17 residues. Trimming cost V 5 bases and J 1 base, with 21 bases left between them. Germline CDR1 is SGHAT and CDR2 is FQNNGV. Written as DNA, the CDR3 is TGTGCCAGCAGCATATCACCCCGGTCGACAGGTTCCTACGAGCAGTACTTC. As protein: CASSISPRSTGSYEQYF.

The V call is TRBV7-8, the J call TRBJ1-5, with D possibly matching TRBD1 (6 bases). Trimming shortened V by 5 bases and J by 4 bases, and 15 bases separated the two germline ends. Per germline, CDR1 SGHVS and CDR2 FQNEAQ. The CDR3 spans 15 residues. CDR3 region: CASSLGGTRNQPQHF. CDR3 bases: TGTGCCAGCAGCCTCGGGGGCACGAGGAATCAGCCCCAGCATTTT.

The chain has TRBV4-2 and TRBJ1-5; 9 nucleotides line up with TRBD1. J was trimmed by 3 bases and V by 0 bases; bases with no gene match: 3. The CDR3 length is 16 residues. The germline V gene has CDR1 LGHNA and CDR2 YNFKEQ. The CDR3 here is CASSQEGDRDNQPQHF. DNA for the CDR3: TGTGCCAGCAGCCAAGAGGGGGACAGGGACAATCAGCCCCAGCATTTT.

The V gene is TRBV9, the J gene TRBJ1-1; perhaps TRBD1 as D (5 bases). The V and J ends lost 2 bases and 5 bases respectively, with 16 bases between them. CDR1 is SGDLS and CDR2 is YYNGEE in the germline V gene. The CDR3 extends over 15 amino acids. The CDR3 nucleotides are TGTGCCAGCAGCGTTGGTATTGGGGGTTGGACTGAAGCTTTCTTT. Translated: CASSVGIGGWTEAFF.

The chain has TRBV7-8 and TRBJ1-2, with 7 nucleotides matching TRBD1. CDR3 length: 14 residues. Germline V gene data show CDR1 as SGHVS and CDR2 as FQNEAQ. After removal of 5 bases from V and 12 bases from J, the junction contained 15 bases not matched to a gene. The CDR3, as DNA: TGTGCCAGCAGCGCCGACAGGGCACGGATGCCAAACACCTTC. Its translation: CASSADRARMPNTF.

The rearrangement joins TRBV7-2 to TRBJ2-2; 8 bases fit TRBD2. V trimming: 7 bases; J trimming: 7 bases; junction bases outside the gene matches: 5. CDR3 size: 13 residues. Germline assignment: CDR1 SGHTA and CDR2 FQGNSA. Here the CDR3 reads CASTSGGRGELFF. The CDR3 coding sequence is TGTGCCAGCACTTCGGGGGGGCGCGGGGAGCTGTTTTTT.

This clone was counted between two and nine times. The rearrangement uses TRBV19 and TRBJ1-2, with 10 bases that match TRBD1. V lost 9 bases to trimming and J lost 4 bases; unmatched junction nucleotides: 11. The CDR3 sequence is 15 residues long. The germline gives CDR1 LNHDA, CDR2 SQIVND (reference sequence). CDR3 loop: CASRPGQGNFYGYTF. Here the CDR3 DNA reads TGTGCCAGCCGACCGGGACAGGGGAATTTCTATGGCTACACCTTC.

This chain connects TRBV28 to TRBJ1-2; 7 nucleotides agree with TRBD1. V was clipped by 5 bases and J by 1 base; unmatched bases: 7. The CDR3 consists of 15 residues. From germline, CDR1 is MDHEN and CDR2 SYDVKM. In DNA form, the CDR3 reads TGTGCCAGCAGTAAGACGGGACAGCGTAACTATGGCTACACCTTC. Protein: CASSKTGQRNYGYTF.

The chain uses TRBV9 and TRBJ2-3, with D perhaps assigned TRBD1 or TRBD2 (6 bases each). The CDR3 is made up of 15 amino acids. V dropped 5 bases and J dropped 3 bases, with 16 bases sitting between them. Germline V CDR1 and CDR2: SGDLS, YYNGEE. Here the CDR3 reads CASSAGGGNTDTQYF. Here the CDR3 DNA reads TGTGCCAGCAGTGCAGGAGGGGGGAATACAGATACGCAGTATTTT. Using reference TRBV9 and TRBJ2-3 for the parts outside the CDR3, the full variable domain is DSGVTQTPKHLITATGQRVTLRCSPRSGDLSVYWYQQSLDQGLQFLIQYYNGEERAKGNILERFSAQQFPDLHSELNLSSLELGDSALYFCASSAGGGNTDTQYFGPGTRLTVL.

V is TRBV11-1 and J is TRBJ1-2, with a tentative D call TRBD1 (6 bases). This CDR3 has 15 residues. The germline gives CDR1 SGHAT, CDR2 FQDESV (reference sequence). The ends were cut back, 5 bases at V and 6 bases at J, with 19 bases in the middle. The CDR3 loop is CASSVNRDRGDGYTF. The CDR3 DNA is TGTGCCAGCAGCGTAAACAGGGACCGTGGAGATGGCTACACCTTC. The full variable domain, its missing parts supplied by reference TRBV11-1 and TRBJ1-2, is EAEVAQSPRYKITEKSQAVAFWCDPISGHATLYWYRQILGQGPELLVQFQDESVVDDSQLPKDRFSAERLKGVDSTLKIQPAELGDSAMYLCASSVNRDRGDGYTFGSGTRLTVV.

The V and J genes are TRBV7-2 and TRBJ1-2; the D gene is possibly TRBD1 (6 bases). The CDR3 length is 16 residues. Looked up from germline, CDR1 is SGHTA and CDR2 is FQGNSA. V was trimmed by 7 bases and J by 4 bases, leaving 22 bases between them. CDR3 DNA: TGTGCCAGCACCTCTCAGGGGACAAGACGAGTCTATGGCTACACCTTC. This codes for CASTSQGTRRVYGYTF. Supplemented by reference TRBV7-2 and TRBJ1-2, the full variable domain reads GAGVSQSPSNKVTEKGKDVELRCDPISGHTALYWYRQSLGQGLEFLIYFQGNSAPDKSGLPSDRFSAERTGGSVSTLTIQRTQQEDSAVYLCASTSQGTRRVYGYTFGSGTRLTVV.

The gene calls are TRBV7-9 and TRBJ2-7; no definite D call. The CDR3 loop spans 15 amino acids. The V end was cut by 7 bases, the J end by 0 bases, with 16 bases between. Germline CDR1 reads SEHNR; CDR2 reads FQNEAQ (reference sequence). The CDR3, as DNA: TGTGCCAGCAAGAAACAGCAGGAAAGCTCCTACGAGCAGTACTTC. Its translation: CASKKQQESSYEQYF.

The gene calls are TRBV2 and TRBJ1-4; a weak D match, TRBD1 (6 bases). The CDR3 is 15 amino acids. V was shortened by 8 bases and J by 8 bases, with 21 bases between the two germline ends. Germline V CDR1 and CDR2: SNHLY, FYNNEI. CDR3 residues: CASRRRGGGDEKLFF. DNA for the CDR3: TGTGCCAGCCGCCGAAGAGGGGGGGGCGACGAAAAACTGTTTTTT.

A few counts support this clone. The V gene is TRBV24-1, the J gene TRBJ2-5; perhaps TRBD1 as D (6 bases). V was pared by 3 bases and J by 5 bases, with 24 bases between. The CDR3 loop spans 18 amino acids. Germline loops: CDR1 KGHDR, CDR2 SFDVKD. The CDR3 sequence: CATSDLPTPGEYGETQYF. DNA of the CDR3: TGTGCCACCAGTGATCTACCCACCCCAGGGGAGTATGGGGAGACCCAGTACTTC.